The 5 T cell receptor beta chains below all came from one sample that was sequenced in a study of shared clonotypes between healthy human individuals. Profiling relied on immunoSEQ multiplex PCR, and the TCRdb table lists in-frame clones only, not all of them. The sample includes 740,000 or so clones, 73% of them seen just once. The source material was memory CD4+ T cells sorted from blood. Subset: CD45RA-negative fraction. These receptors came from a woman aged 25 to 39 in good health.

This clone was detected ten times or more. The chain recombines TRBV7-8 with TRBJ1-2; D may be TRBD1 (5 bases). This CDR3 has 12 amino acids. Germline V gene sequence: CDR1 SGHVS, CDR2 FQNEAQ. The ends were cut back, 1 base at V and 6 bases at J, with 6 bases in the middle. This chain's CDR3 is CASSLGRDGYTF. Here the CDR3 DNA reads TGTGCCAGCAGCTTAGGCAGGGATGGCTACACCTTC.

On this clone itself: The same CDR3 is also encoded by other DNA sequences in this sample. The gene calls are TRBV27 and TRBJ2-1; D possibly corresponds to TRBD2 (5 bases). This CDR3 has 12 residues. Looked up from germline, CDR1 is MNHEY and CDR2 is SMNVEV (reference sequence). The ends were cut back, 5 bases at V and 4 bases at J, with 6 bases in the middle. The CDR3 DNA reads TGTGCCAGCAGTCGAGGGTACAATGAGCAGTTCTTC. It yields the protein CASSRGYNEQFF.

The rearrangement joins TRBV4-2 to TRBJ2-3; 8 bases are a match to TRBD2. The germline V gene encodes CDR1 LGHNA and CDR2 YNFKEQ. CDR3 length: 15 amino acids. The V segment lost 1 base and the J segment 2 bases; nucleotides outside the gene matches: 2. The CDR3 is CASSQGTSLTDTQYF. The CDR3 coding sequence is TGTGCCAGCAGCCAAGGGACTAGCCTCACAGATACGCAGTATTTT.

The rearrangement uses TRBV5-1 and TRBJ1-3; no firm D call. CDR3 size: 13 residues. The V gene's germline CDR1 is SGHRS and CDR2 YFSETQ. Between the trimmed V and J ends, which lost 4 bases and 0 bases, there was a span of 5 bases. CDR3 sequence reads: CASSPSSGNTIYF. For the CDR3, the DNA is TGCGCCAGCAGCCCCTCCTCTGGAAACACCATATATTTT.

The J gene is TRBJ1-1, the V gene TRBV4-1, with 10 bases aligning to TRBD1. V lost 6 bases, J lost 1 base, and 8 bases stayed unmatched. The CDR3 has 16 amino acids. Looked up from germline, CDR1 is MGHRA and CDR2 is YSYEKL. The CDR3 DNA follows: TGCGCCAGCAGACCCGGGACAGGGGAAAGGAACACTGAAGCTTTCTTT. Its translation: CASRPGTGERNTEAFF.